Below, 6 T cell receptor beta chains from the same sample are listed, as sequenced in a study of OX40 agonist ivuxolimab in advanced cancers. Measured with immunoSEQ multiplex PCR; TCRdb has only the in-frame clones, and not every one. This table holds more than 65,000 clones, 80% to 85% found once. Sequencing used CD4+ or CD8+ T cells sorted from blood, obtained in a trial of the OX40 agonist ivuxolimab. These receptors were obtained from an adult with an advanced solid tumor such as melanoma, head and neck, liver or kidney cancer.

The chain links TRBV5-1 to TRBJ2-7, with 8 bases fitting TRBD1. The CDR3 has 15 residues. The ends lost 4 bases at V and 6 bases at J; junction bases unmatched: 12. Germline loops: CDR1 SGHRS, CDR2 YFSETQ. For the CDR3, the DNA is TGCGCCAGCAGCCATGGACAGGGAAAGGTTGGCGAGCAGTACTTC. Protein sequence: CASSHGQGKVGEQYF.

The genes are TRBV6-5 and TRBJ1-2; tentatively, D is TRBD1 (6 bases). This CDR3 is 16 amino acids long. V was pared by 0 bases and J by 7 bases, with 18 bases between. CDR1 is MNHEY, CDR2 SVGAGI, per germline. The CDR3 is CASSYSKGVGGLGYTF. CDR3 DNA: TGTGCCAGCAGTTACTCGAAGGGGGTAGGAGGGCTTGGCTACACCTTC.

This chain connects TRBV5-1 to TRBJ1-1; no definite D call. Germline V lookup: CDR1 SGHRS, CDR2 YFSETQ. V lost 5 bases and J 4 bases, leaving 18 bases between the germline ends. The CDR3 contains 15 residues. CDR3 in amino acids: CASSPSGGVGTEAFF. The CDR3 nucleotides read TGCGCCAGCAGTCCATCAGGCGGGGTGGGCACTGAAGCTTTCTTT.

V is TRBV27 and J is TRBJ2-7; D might be TRBD1 or TRBD2, each matching 5 bases. CDR3 length: 14 residues. Germline V CDR1 and CDR2: MNHEY, SMNVEV (reference sequence). Trimming took off 3 bases at V and 3 bases at J, with 12 bases between the two ends. The CDR3 reads CASSLRGRDYEQYF. In nucleotides, the CDR3 is TGTGCCAGCAGTTTGAGGGGCAGGGACTACGAGCAGTACTTC.

The rearrangement joins TRBV10-2 to TRBJ2-2, with 15 bases matching TRBD2. Germline loops: CDR1 WSHSY, CDR2 SAAADI. V was clipped by 8 bases and J by 3 bases; unmatched bases: 10. The CDR3 has 18 residues. The CDR3 nucleotides are TGCGCCAGCTCAGGCGGGAGGACTAGCGGGAGGGACACCGGGGAGCTGTTTTTT. Residues: CASSGGRTSGRDTGELFF.

The chain joins TRBV27 to TRBJ2-7; no clear D gene. The V end lost 6 bases, the J end lost 2 bases, and 11 bases lay between the germline ends. This CDR3 comprises 13 residues. Germline-derived CDR1 and CDR2 are MNHEY and SMNVEV (reference sequence). Written as DNA, the CDR3 is TGTGCCAGCAGCGAGGACCCTCCCTACGAGCAGTACTTC. Protein product: CASSEDPPYEQYF.